Below, 14 T cell receptor beta chains from the same sample are listed, as sequenced in a study of OX40 agonist ivuxolimab in advanced cancers. The protocol was immunoSEQ multiplex PCR, while the TCRdb copy is restricted to in-frame clones and leaves out a portion. The sample consists of over 20,000 clones, 65% to 85% of them appearing once. The sequencing used CD4+ or CD8+ T cells sorted from blood, collected in a trial of the OX40 agonist ivuxolimab. The receptors originated from an adult with an advanced solid tumor such as melanoma, head and neck, liver or kidney cancer.

This chain links TRBV19 with TRBJ2-7; 8 nucleotides agree with TRBD2. The DNA end lines up better with TRBJ2-1; the J call may be wrong. The CDR3 runs to 16 residues. Germline V CDR1 and CDR2: LNHDA, SQIVND (reference sequence). This CDR3 reads CASSIGGGRSGNEQFF. The CDR3 DNA sequence: TGTGCCAGTAGTATCGGGGGCGGGAGGTCGGGCAATGAGCAGTTCTTC.

This clone was recorded once. The chain joins TRBV10-3 to TRBJ1-1; the D gene is possibly TRBD1 (5 bases). Trimming stripped 3 bases from V and 10 bases from J, with 21 bases between. Germline loops: CDR1 ENHRY, CDR2 SYGVKD. This CDR3 contains 15 residues. The CDR3 DNA reads TGTGCCATCAGTGAATCCCCCCGGGACCCCCTTGGAGCTTTCTTT. Translated, it gives CAISESPRDPLGAFF.

The chain joins TRBV11-1 to TRBJ2-5, with D possibly called TRBD1 or TRBD2 (7 bases each). The end of the DNA aligns better with TRBJ2-7, so the J call may be wrong. The CDR3 has 14 residues. Germline V gene lookup returns CDR1 SGHAT and CDR2 FQDESV (reference sequence). The DNA for the CDR3 is TGTGCCAGCAGCTTTGCCAGGGGGGGCTACGAGCAGTACTTC. Translated, it gives CASSFARGGYEQYF.

The chain links TRBV2 to TRBJ1-1; TRBD1 aligns across 10 bases. Germline values: CDR1 SNHLY, CDR2 FYNNEI. The length of the CDR3 is 15 residues. J lost 7 bases, V lost 6 bases, and 11 bases had no gene match. The CDR3 loop reads CASRVDLTGGSEAFF. The CDR3 coding sequence is TGTGCCAGCAGAGTCGATCTGACAGGGGGCAGTGAAGCTTTCTTT.

This clone was seen a few times. V is TRBV10-3 and J is TRBJ1-3; D not certain. The germline V gene encodes CDR1 ENHRY and CDR2 SYGVKD. Between the trimmed V and J ends, which lost 0 bases and 5 bases, there was a span of 11 bases. This CDR3 spans 15 amino acids. CDR3 nucleotides: TGTGCCATCAGTGAGTCGATGACCTCAAGAAACACCATATATTTT. Protein: CAISESMTSRNTIYF.

The chain employs TRBV5-1 and TRBJ2-1, with TRBD2 matching 9 bases. The CDR3 is 16 amino acids. CDR1 SGHRS and CDR2 YFSETQ come from the germline V gene. Trimming cost V 4 bases and J 4 bases; bases outside gene matches: 9. Written as DNA, the CDR3 is TGCGCCAGCAGCGTGTTAGCGGGAGCGGGTTACAATGAGCAGTTCTTC. Protein sequence: CASSVLAGAGYNEQFF.

The V and J genes are TRBV5-5 and TRBJ2-1; 8 bases align to TRBD2. V lost 2 bases and J lost 2; bases outside the gene matches: 3. The length of the CDR3 is 15 residues. The germline gives CDR1 SGHKS, CDR2 YYEKEE (reference sequence). The CDR3 reads CASSLDSGAYNEQFF. CDR3 coding DNA: TGTGCCAGCAGCTTAGATAGCGGGGCCTACAATGAGCAGTTCTTC.

This clone was seen once. The chain is built from TRBV5-1 and TRBJ1-6; 8 bases are a match to TRBD1. From germline, CDR1 is SGHRS and CDR2 YFSETQ. Germline trimming cut 2 bases from V and 7 bases from J; bases unmatched to any gene: 5. This CDR3 contains 15 residues. Here the CDR3 DNA reads TGCGCCAGCAGCTTCTCAGGGGGCGAGAATTCACCCCTCCACTTT. Protein sequence: CASSFSGGENSPLHF.

The rearrangement uses TRBV5-1 and TRBJ2-7, with D unresolved. V dropped 1 base and J dropped 2 bases, with 10 bases sitting between them. CDR1 and CDR2 from the germline V gene are SGHRS and YFSETQ. The CDR3 totals 14 residues. The CDR3 nucleotides are TGCGCCAGCAGCTTGAGCCCGGCCCCCTACGAGCAGTACTTC. It encodes CASSLSPAPYEQYF. Full variable domain (remainder filled in from reference TRBV5-1 and TRBJ2-7): KAGVTQTPRYLIKTRGQQVTLSCSPISGHRSVSWYQQTPGQGLQFLFEYFSETQRNKGNFPGRFSGRQFSNSRSEMNVSTLELGDSALYLCASSLSPAPYEQYFGPGTRLTVT.

The chain combines TRBV29-1 with TRBJ1-4, with TRBD1 identical over 7 bases. Unmatched junction bases numbered 5, after V lost 7 bases and J lost 0 bases. Germline V gene lookup returns CDR1 SQVTM and CDR2 ANQGSEA. The CDR3 is made up of 14 amino acids. CDR3 loop: CSAPGQATNEKLFF. CDR3 DNA: TGCAGCGCTCCAGGACAGGCAACTAATGAAAAACTGTTTTTT.

V and J are TRBV7-2 and TRBJ1-2; possible D gene TRBD1, 5 bases. This CDR3 contains 16 residues. Germline CDR1 and CDR2: SGHTA and FQGNSA. V was cut by 1 base and J by 5 bases, with 17 bases left in between. As DNA, the CDR3 is TGTGCCAGCAGCTTAGGTGGGGCAGGTCGGCTTTATGGCTACACCTTC. It translates to CASSLGGAGRLYGYTF.

This chain uses TRBV11-1 with TRBJ2-3, with unresolved D. Trimming took off 5 bases at V and 2 bases at J, with 14 bases between the two ends. Germline V gene sequence: CDR1 SGHAT, CDR2 FQDESV (reference sequence). There are 15 residues in the CDR3. The CDR3 protein is CASSPMLGYTDTQYF. In DNA form, the CDR3 reads TGTGCCAGCAGCCCGATGCTGGGGTACACAGATACGCAGTATTTT.

This clone was counted between two and nine times. The chain uses TRBV28 and TRBJ1-4; 7 bases agree with TRBD1. The CDR3 covers 14 residues. After removal of 6 bases from V and 7 bases from J, the junction contained 8 bases not matched to a gene. Germline lookup yields CDR1 MDHEN and CDR2 SYDVKM. The CDR3 here is CASRRPSGGEKLFF. DNA for the CDR3: TGTGCCAGCAGGCGGCCCTCAGGGGGTGAAAAACTGTTTTTT.

The rearrangement joins TRBV28 to TRBJ2-2; D is perhaps TRBD1 (5 bases). The CDR3 has 15 amino acids. Germline V gene data show CDR1 as MDHEN and CDR2 as SYDVKM. V lost 5 bases and J 0 bases, leaving 10 bases between the germline ends. The CDR3 region is CASSEQVSNTGELFF. For the CDR3, the DNA is TGTGCCAGCAGTGAACAGGTTTCGAACACCGGGGAGCTGTTTTTT. The full variable domain, its missing parts supplied by reference TRBV28 and TRBJ2-2, is DVKVTQSSRYLVKRTGEKVFLECVQDMDHENMFWYRQDPGLGLRLIYFSYDVKMKEKGDIPEGYSVSREKKERFSLILESASTNQTSMYLCASSEQVSNTGELFFGEGSRLTVL.